The clone carrying this T cell receptor (beta chain) was seen a single time. Its target is unknown. The sample originates from a study of OX40 agonist ivuxolimab in advanced cancers. Looking at the study overall: Ivuxolimab, an antibody that agonizes OX40 (CD134), was administered to the patients. At 0.01 to 10 mg/kg, ivuxolimab was administered intravenously to patients every 2 weeks.

The table came from immunoSEQ multiplex PCR; TCRdb's copy has only in-frame clones and leaves some out. The profile shows about 75,000 clones, 85% to 90% of them singletons. Whole-study results and caveats: Expanded peripheral T cells had an undetermined antigen specificity. Certain nonresponding patients likewise had low normalized T-cell clonal expansion.

The clonotype originates from an adult with an advanced solid tumor such as melanoma, head and neck, liver or kidney cancer. Material: CD4+ or CD8+ T cells sorted from blood, obtained in a trial of the OX40 agonist ivuxolimab.

The CDR3 is CASSFRTGLETQYF. The DNA of the CDR3 is TGTGCCAGCAGTTTTAGGACAGGGTTGGAGACCCAGTACTTC. The chain is built from TRBV27 and TRBJ2-5, with 8 positions matching TRBD1. The ends lost 3 bases at V and 5 bases at J; junction bases unmatched: 5. Germline-derived CDR1 and CDR2 are MNHEY and SMNVEV (reference sequence). The CDR3 has 14 residues.